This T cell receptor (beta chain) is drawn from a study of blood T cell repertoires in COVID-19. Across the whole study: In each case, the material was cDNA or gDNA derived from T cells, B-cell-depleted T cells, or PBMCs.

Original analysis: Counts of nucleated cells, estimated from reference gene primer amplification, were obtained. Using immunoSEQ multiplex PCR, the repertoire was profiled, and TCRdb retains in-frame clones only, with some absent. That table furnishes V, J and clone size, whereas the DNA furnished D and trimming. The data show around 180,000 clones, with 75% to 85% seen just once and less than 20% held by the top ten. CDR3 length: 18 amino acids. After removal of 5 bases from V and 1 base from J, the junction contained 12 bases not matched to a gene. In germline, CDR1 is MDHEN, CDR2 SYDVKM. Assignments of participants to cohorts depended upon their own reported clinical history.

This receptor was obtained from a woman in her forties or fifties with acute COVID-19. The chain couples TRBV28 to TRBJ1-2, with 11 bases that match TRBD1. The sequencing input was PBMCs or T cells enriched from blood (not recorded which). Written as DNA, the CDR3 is TGTGCCAGCAGTCCAAATGGCGGACAGGGGGCGGTTAACTATGGCTACACCTTC. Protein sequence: CASSPNGGQGAVNYGYTF.